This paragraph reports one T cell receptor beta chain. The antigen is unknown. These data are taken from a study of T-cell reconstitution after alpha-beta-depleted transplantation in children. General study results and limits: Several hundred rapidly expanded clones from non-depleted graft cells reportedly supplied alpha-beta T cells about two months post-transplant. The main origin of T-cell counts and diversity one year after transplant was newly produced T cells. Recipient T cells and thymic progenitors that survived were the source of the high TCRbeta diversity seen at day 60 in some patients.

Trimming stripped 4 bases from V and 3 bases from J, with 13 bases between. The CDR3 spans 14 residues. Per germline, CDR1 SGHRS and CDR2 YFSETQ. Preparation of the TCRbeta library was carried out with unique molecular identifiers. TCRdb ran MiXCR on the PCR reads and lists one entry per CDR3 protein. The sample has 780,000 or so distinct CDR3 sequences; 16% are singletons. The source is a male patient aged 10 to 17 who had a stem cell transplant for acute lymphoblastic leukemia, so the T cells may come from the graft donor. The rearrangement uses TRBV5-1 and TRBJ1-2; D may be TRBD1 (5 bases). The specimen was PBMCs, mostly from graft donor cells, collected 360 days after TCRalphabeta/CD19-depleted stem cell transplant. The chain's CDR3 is CASSGGGRDYGYTF. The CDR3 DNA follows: TGCGCCAGCAGCGGGGGGGGTCGTGACTATGGCTACACCTTC.